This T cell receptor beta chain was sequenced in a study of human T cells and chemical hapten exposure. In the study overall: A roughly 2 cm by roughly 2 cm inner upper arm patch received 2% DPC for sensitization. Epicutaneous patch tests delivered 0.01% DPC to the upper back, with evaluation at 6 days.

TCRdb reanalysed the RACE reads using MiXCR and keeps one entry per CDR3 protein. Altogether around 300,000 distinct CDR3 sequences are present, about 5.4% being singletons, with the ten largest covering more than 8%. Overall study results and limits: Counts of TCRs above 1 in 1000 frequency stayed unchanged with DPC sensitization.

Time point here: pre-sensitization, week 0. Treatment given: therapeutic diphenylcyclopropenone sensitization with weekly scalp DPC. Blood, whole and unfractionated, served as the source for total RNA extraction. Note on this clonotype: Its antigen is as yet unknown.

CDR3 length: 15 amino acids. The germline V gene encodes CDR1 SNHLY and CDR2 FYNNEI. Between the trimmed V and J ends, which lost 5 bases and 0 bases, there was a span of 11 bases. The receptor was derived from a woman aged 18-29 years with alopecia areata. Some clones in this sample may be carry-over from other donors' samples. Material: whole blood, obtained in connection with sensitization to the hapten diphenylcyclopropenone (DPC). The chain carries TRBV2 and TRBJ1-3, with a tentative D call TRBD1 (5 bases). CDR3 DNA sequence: TGTGCCAGCAGTCAGGGACGGTACTCTGGAAACACCATATATTTT. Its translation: CASSQGRYSGNTIYF.